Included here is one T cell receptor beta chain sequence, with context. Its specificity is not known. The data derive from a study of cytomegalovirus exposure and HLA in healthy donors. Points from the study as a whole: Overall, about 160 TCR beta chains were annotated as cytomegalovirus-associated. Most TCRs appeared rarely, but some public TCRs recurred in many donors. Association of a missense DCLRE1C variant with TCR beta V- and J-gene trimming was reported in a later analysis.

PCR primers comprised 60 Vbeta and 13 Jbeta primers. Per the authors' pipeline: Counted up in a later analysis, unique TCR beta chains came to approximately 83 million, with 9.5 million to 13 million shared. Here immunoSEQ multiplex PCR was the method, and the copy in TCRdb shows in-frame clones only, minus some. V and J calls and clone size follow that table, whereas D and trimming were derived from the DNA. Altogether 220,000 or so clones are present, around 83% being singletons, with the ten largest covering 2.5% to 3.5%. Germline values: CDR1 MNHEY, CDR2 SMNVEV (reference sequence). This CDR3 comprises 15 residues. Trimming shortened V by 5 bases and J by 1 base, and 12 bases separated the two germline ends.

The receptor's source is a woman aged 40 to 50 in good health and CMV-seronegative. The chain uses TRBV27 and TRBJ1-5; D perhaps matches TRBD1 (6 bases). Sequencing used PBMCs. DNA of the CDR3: TGTGCCAGCAGTAAACAGGGACTAAGCAATCAGCCCCAGCATTTT. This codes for CASSKQGLSNQPQHF.